This entry is about one T cell receptor beta chain. Its target is not known. The data derive from a study of human CD8 memory T cell subsets. Study-wide results and limits: Precursor exhausted T cells shared very few clonotypes with stem-like memory T cells.

TSTEM cells were defined as CCR7+ PD-1- TIGIT- CD8+ memory cells. Isolation of the PBMC, which involved density gradient separation, used buffy coats from healthy donors. The source of the RNA was duplicate vials containing roughly 160,000 sorted CD8+ T cells for each subset. This CDR3 has 14 residues. TCR beta libraries were made by UMI-labeled 5' RACE. TCRdb reprocessed the 5' RACE reads and reports one entry per CDR3 protein, with no DNA. The sample includes around 10,000 distinct CDR3 sequences. The source is a human donor in good health. V is TRBV21-1 and J is TRBJ1-5. TRBV21-1 represents a pseudogene. Input material: CD8+ stem-like memory T cells (TSCM and TCM) sorted from PBMCs. Described subset: stem-like memory CD8 T cells (TSTEM), CCR7+ PD-1- TIGIT-. Here the CDR3 reads CASSKAGISKPQHF.